The 24 T cell receptor beta chains given below trace back to one sample, sequenced in a study of T cell responses to AZD1222 COVID-19 vaccine. The repertoire was sequenced with immunoSEQ multiplex PCR; TCRdb's copy has only in-frame clones and lacks some. Of about 150,000 clones listed, 85% to 90% are singletons. Sequenced here: peripheral blood, sampled on day 0 of MenACWY control vaccination. The receptors originated from an adult in good health.

V usage is TRBV10-3 and J usage is TRBJ2-7; TRBD2 matches 8 bases. Germline lookup yields CDR1 ENHRY and CDR2 SYGVKD. CDR3 length: 13 amino acids. Trimming cost V 8 bases and J 5 bases; bases outside gene matches: 8. The CDR3 spells CAIGPGGHNEQYV. In nucleotides, the CDR3 is TGTGCCATCGGGCCGGGGGGGCACAACGAGCAGTACGTC.

The rearrangement links TRBV5-6 to TRBJ1-1, with a weak D call TRBD1 (6 bases). Trimming removed 2 bases at V and 1 base at J, with 9 bases between. This CDR3 comprises 14 residues. Germline CDR1 is SGHDT and CDR2 is YYEEEE. DNA of the CDR3: TGTGCCAGCAGCTTTACAGGGAGGAACACTGAAGCTTTCTTT. Protein product: CASSFTGRNTEAFF.

The chain employs TRBV5-1 and TRBJ1-1; D uncertain. Trimming left V 0 bases short and J 1 base short, with 10 bases between. The germline V gene has CDR1 SGHRS and CDR2 YFSETQ. There are 15 residues in the CDR3. CDR3 in amino acids: CASSLDVGGNTEAFF. The DNA of the CDR3 is TGCGCCAGCAGCTTGGACGTTGGAGGGAACACTGAAGCTTTCTTT.

J is TRBJ1-3 and V is TRBV9, with 8 bases that match TRBD1. The germline CDR1 and CDR2 sequences are SGDLS and YYNGEE. J lost 1 base, V lost 0 bases, and 9 bases had no gene match. CDR3 length equals 18 residues. CDR3 coding DNA: TGTGCCAGCAGCGTAGGGTGGTCAGGGGGCTTTTCTGGAAACACCATATATTTT. It translates to CASSVGWSGGFSGNTIYF.

The gene calls are TRBV24-1 and TRBJ1-1, with a tentative D call TRBD1 (6 bases). Germline V gene lookup returns CDR1 KGHDR and CDR2 SFDVKD. Trimming took 2 bases from V and 2 from J, leaving 11 bases between them. CDR3 length: 15 amino acids. CDR3 sequence: CATSDSGGPNTEAFF. The CDR3 DNA reads TGTGCCACCAGTGATTCGGGGGGCCCAAACACTGAAGCTTTCTTT.

The gene calls are TRBV6-5 and TRBJ1-1, with 7 bases that match TRBD1. With V trimmed by 4 bases and J by 3 bases, 5 bases remained unmatched. The CDR3 spans 14 residues. The germline V gene encodes CDR1 MNHEY and CDR2 SVGAGI. CDR3 in amino acids: CASSSQGVDTEAFF. CDR3 nucleotides: TGTGCCAGCAGTTCGCAGGGGGTGGACACTGAAGCTTTCTTT.

The J gene is TRBJ1-1, the V gene TRBV7-2; possible D gene TRBD1, 6 bases. The CDR3 consists of 14 residues. Germline assignment: CDR1 SGHTA and CDR2 FQGNSA. Trimming shortened V by 0 bases and J by 11 bases, and 16 bases separated the two germline ends. Here the CDR3 reads CASSLARGAHGAFF. In DNA, the CDR3 is TGTGCCAGCAGCTTAGCGAGGGGGGCCCATGGGGCTTTCTTT.

The CDR3 sequence is CSVEMDGIDQPQHF. The DNA for the CDR3 is TGCAGCGTTGAAATGGACGGGATTGATCAGCCCCAGCATTTT. The chain couples TRBV29-1 to TRBJ1-5, with D hard to call. Per the germline V gene, CDR1 is SQVTM and CDR2 is ANQGSEA. The CDR3 is 14 amino acids. Deletions cut 2 bases from V and 5 bases from J, with 13 bases between.

The V call is TRBV5-1, the J call TRBJ2-7, with D perhaps being TRBD1 or TRBD2 (8 bases each). The CDR3 sequence is 18 residues long. Trimming pared 2 bases from V and 2 bases from J, leaving 23 bases between. Germline CDR1 is SGHRS and CDR2 is YFSETQ. This CDR3 reads CASSFGDRSAGVAYEQYF. The CDR3, as DNA: TGCGCCAGCAGCTTTGGGGACAGGTCAGCGGGAGTGGCCTACGAGCAGTACTTC.

The V call is TRBV24-1, the J call TRBJ2-1, with 14 bases matching TRBD2. With 4 bases clipped from V and 8 bases from J, the junction kept 6 bases outside the gene matches. Per the germline V gene, CDR1 is KGHDR and CDR2 is SFDVKD. The CDR3 loop spans 16 amino acids. The CDR3 sequence is CATSEATSGRGDEQFF. The CDR3 nucleotides are TGTGCCACCAGTGAGGCGACTAGCGGGAGGGGAGATGAGCAGTTCTTC.

The V call is TRBV5-1, the J call TRBJ2-1; tentatively, D is TRBD1 or TRBD2 (5 bases each). This CDR3 spans 17 amino acids. V lost 0 bases, J lost 7 bases, and 20 bases lay in between. The germline gives CDR1 SGHRS, CDR2 YFSETQ. The CDR3 bases are TGCGCCAGCAGCTTGGGTTACAGGAGCGGCGGTCGGAATGAGCAGTTCTTC. Translation: CASSLGYRSGGRNEQFF.

V gene TRBV5-4 combines with J gene TRBJ2-1; TRBD2 is a possible D gene (5 bases). Trimming removed 4 bases at V and 4 bases at J, with 12 bases between. The CDR3 contains 14 residues. The germline V gene encodes CDR1 SGHNT and CDR2 YYREEE (reference sequence). CDR3 region: CASSLRTVYNEQFF. CDR3 DNA sequence: TGTGCCAGCAGCCTGCGGACTGTTTACAATGAGCAGTTCTTC.

This chain joins TRBV11-2 and TRBJ2-1; D gene ambiguous. With 1 base removed from V and 5 bases from J, the gap between germline ends came to 9 bases. The germline V gene encodes CDR1 SGHAT and CDR2 FQNNGV. The CDR3 is 14 residues long. CDR3 region: CASSLGGGHNEQFF. CDR3 sequence (DNA): TGTGCCAGCAGCTTAGGCGGCGGACACAATGAGCAGTTCTTC.

This rearrangement joins TRBV28 to TRBJ1-6; TRBD1 matches at 7 bases. CDR3 length equals 15 residues. CDR1 is MDHEN, CDR2 SYDVKM, per germline. Trimming cost V 7 bases and J 8 bases; bases outside gene matches: 11. CDR3 nucleotides: TGTGCCAGCATCCCTTCGACAGGGCCTTATTCACCCCTCCACTTT. This codes for CASIPSTGPYSPLHF. Full variable domain (outside the CDR3, taken from reference TRBV28 and TRBJ1-6): DVKVTQSSRYLVKRTGEKVFLECVQDMDHENMFWYRQDPGLGLRLIYFSYDVKMKEKGDIPEGYSVSREKKERFSLILESASTNQTSMYLCASIPSTGPYSPLHFGNGTRLTVT.

As for this clone: Other nucleotide sequences in the sample specify the same CDR3. V gene TRBV6-2 or TRBV6-3 combines with J gene TRBJ1-5; unclear D gene. Germline loops: CDR1 MNHEY, CDR2 SVGEGT. V was trimmed by 5 bases and J by 4 bases, leaving 6 bases between them. This CDR3 spans 12 amino acids. CDR3 sequence reads: CASSPRNQPQHF. Here the CDR3 DNA reads TGTGCCAGCAGTCCCAGGAATCAGCCCCAGCATTTT.

V gene TRBV6-1 combines with J gene TRBJ1-5; the D gene is possibly TRBD1 (6 bases). The germline CDR1 and CDR2 sequences are MNHNS and SASEGT. With 2 bases removed from V and 3 bases from J, the gap between germline ends came to 11 bases. The CDR3 covers 15 residues. The CDR3 DNA follows: TGTGCCAGCAGTGAACAGACAGGACCCAATCAGCCCCAGCATTTT. Translated: CASSEQTGPNQPQHF.

The rearrangement uses TRBV24-1 and TRBJ2-2; D may be TRBD2 (6 bases). This CDR3 contains 17 residues. Germline V lookup: CDR1 KGHDR, CDR2 SFDVKD. Between the trimmed V and J ends, which lost 1 base and 3 bases, there was a span of 14 bases. The CDR3 DNA follows: TGTGCCACCAGTGATTTCGGGAGCCACAGGCACACCGGGGAGCTGTTTTTT. It is translated as CATSDFGSHRHTGELFF.

This rearrangement joins TRBV24-1 to TRBJ1-5, with D perhaps matching TRBD1 (6 bases). V was trimmed by 5 bases and J by 7 bases, leaving 14 bases between them. The CDR3 has 14 amino acids. Germline V gene sequence: CDR1 KGHDR, CDR2 SFDVKD. This CDR3 reads CATSGRGREQPQHF. CDR3 nucleotides: TGTGCCACCAGTGGCAGGGGCAGGGAACAGCCCCAGCATTTT.

This chain links TRBV13 with TRBJ1-2; D is uncertain. Per the germline V gene, CDR1 is PRHDT and CDR2 is FYEKMQ (reference sequence). V was pared by 5 bases and J by 6 bases, with 19 bases between. The CDR3 loop spans 15 amino acids. CDR3 loop: CASSRSRGYMDGYTF. The DNA for the CDR3 is TGTGCCAGCAGCCGCTCTCGGGGATATATGGATGGCTACACCTTC. The complete variable domain, with remaining parts taken from reference TRBV13 and TRBJ1-2, reads AAGVIQSPRHLIKEKRETATLKCYPIPRHDTVYWYQQGPGQDPQFLISFYEKMQSDKGSIPDRFSAQQFSDYHSELNMSSLELGDSALYFCASSRSRGYMDGYTFGSGTRLTVV.

The chain joins TRBV3-1 (or the pseudogene TRBV3-2) to TRBJ2-2; 8 positions agree with TRBD1. With 5 bases clipped from V and 9 bases from J, the junction kept 2 bases outside the gene matches. This CDR3 has 12 amino acids. Germline CDR1 and CDR2: LGHDT and YNNKEL (reference sequence). The CDR3 protein is CASSGQGRELFF. The CDR3 region has the DNA TGTGCCAGCAGCGGACAGGGTCGGGAGCTGTTTTTT.

CDR3: CAWGSQGMNYNEQFF. Here the CDR3 DNA reads TGTGCCTGGGGCTCGCAGGGCATGAACTACAATGAGCAGTTCTTC. The genes are TRBV30 and TRBJ2-1; D possibly corresponds to TRBD1 (5 bases). The germline V and J ends were trimmed by 5 bases and 3 bases, with 17 bases remaining between them. CDR1 GTSNPN and CDR2 SVGIG come from the germline V gene (reference sequence). There are 15 residues in the CDR3.

This rearrangement joins TRBV4-2 to TRBJ1-4; no definite D call. V was cut by 0 bases and J by 7 bases, with 21 bases left in between. Germline loops: CDR1 LGHNA, CDR2 YNFKEQ. The CDR3 is 18 amino acids. The CDR3 loop reads CASSQDRAGGMGVEKLFF. Written as DNA, the CDR3 is TGTGCCAGCAGCCAAGATCGGGCCGGCGGTATGGGCGTTGAAAAACTGTTTTTT.

The chain couples TRBV15 to TRBJ1-2, with D perhaps TRBD1 (5 bases). Germline V gene data show CDR1 as LNHNV and CDR2 as YYDKDF (reference sequence). This CDR3 comprises 15 residues. V gave up 0 bases and J gave up 4 bases, with 12 bases separating them. The CDR3: CATSREKGPIYGYTF. CDR3 nucleotide sequence: TGTGCCACCAGCAGAGAGAAGGGGCCTATCTATGGCTACACCTTC.

This clone was picked up a small number of times. V usage is TRBV3-1 (or the pseudogene TRBV3-2) and J usage is TRBJ1-1; 9 bases are shared with TRBD1. CDR1 LGHDT and CDR2 YNNKEL come from the germline V gene (reference sequence). Unmatched junction bases numbered 6, after V lost 4 bases and J lost 6 bases. The CDR3 extends over 14 amino acids. CDR3 loop: CASSLYDRGSEAFF. The CDR3 DNA is TGTGCCAGCAGCCTATACGACAGGGGGTCTGAAGCTTTCTTT.